A selection of T cell receptor beta chains follows, all from one sample in a study of T cells in tuberculosis. This table comes from immunoSEQ multiplex PCR, and its TCRdb copy is limited to in-frame clones, with some not included. The profile covers about 34,000 clones, with 97% appearing a single time and approximately 6.2% taken by the ten largest. The specimen sequenced was PBMCs. All receptors derive from a donor aged 5-35 years with latent tuberculosis or without tuberculosis infection. The CDR3 runs from the conserved cysteine through the conserved F or W. D genes are given only for firm matches. Some rows mark clone size as missing; the rest say once, few, many or name a class of expanded clone.

NA | TRBJ1-1 | TRBV5-1 | TRBD1 | 15 | TGCGCCAGCAGCCCCCAAGGACAGGGGACCACTGAAGCTTTCTTT | CASSPQGQGTTEAFF
NA | TRBJ2-7 | TRBV10-3 | TRBD1 | 12 | TGTGCCATCAGTGGGACAGGCTACGAGCAGTACTTC | CAISGTGYEQYF
NA | TRBJ2-2 | TRBV30 | NA | 16 | TGTGCCTGGAGTGATCCGGTTAGCGCGAACACCGGGGAGCTGTTTTTT | CAWSDPVSANTGELFF
NA | TRBJ1-1 | TRBV19 | NA | 13 | TGTGCCAGTAGCACCCCTTCTAGGACTGAAGCTTTCTTT | CASSTPSRTEAFF
NA | TRBJ1-5 | TRBV7-2 | NA | 16 | TGTGCCAGCAGCCCCACCCTCGCAGGTCGCAATCAGCCCCAGCATTTT | CASSPTLAGRNQPQHF
NA | TRBJ2-7 | TRBV28 | TRBD1 | 14 | TGTGCCAGCAGTACAGGGGGGATATCCTACGAGCAGTACTTC | CASSTGGISYEQYF
NA | TRBJ2-1 | TRBV5-1 | TRBD2 | 13 | TGCGCCAGCAGCCCGGGAGCGGGAGGGGAGCAGTTCTTC | CASSPGAGGEQFF
once | TRBJ2-5 | TRBV2 | TRBD1 | 14 | TGTGCCAGCAGGGACAGGGGAGGGAAAGAGACCCAGTACTTC | CASRDRGGKETQYF
NA | TRBJ1-1 | TRBV29-1 | TRBD1 | 14 | TGCAGCGTTGTTCCCGGGACAGGGGTGCCTGAAGCTTTCTTT | CSVVPGTGVPEAFF
NA | TRBJ2-3 | TRBV19 | TRBD2 | 16 | TGTGCCAGTAGTATTCGGCTAGCGGGAGGGCTTGATACGCAGTATTTT | CASSIRLAGGLDTQYF
NA | TRBJ1-2 | TRBV29-1 | NA | 13 | TGCAGCGTTCGAGACAATATACAGGGATCGGACACCTTC | CSVRDNIQGSDTF
NA | TRBJ2-3 | TRBV29-1 | NA | 14 | TGCAGCGGGGTCAGGGGGGTTGGCACAGATACGCAGTATTTT | CSGVRGVGTDTQYF
NA | TRBJ1-2 | TRBV6-1 | NA | 13 | TGTGCCAGCAGTGTAAGAGGCGAGGAGGGCTACACCTTC | CASSVRGEEGYTF
NA | TRBJ2-1 | TRBV19 | TRBD2 | 16 | TGTGCCAGTAGTATCGGCGGGGGGACTTTCCTACGGGAGCAGTTCTTC | CASSIGGGTFLREQFF
NA | TRBJ1-2 | TRBV18 | NA | 14 | TGTGCCAGCTCACCACCCGACACCACCTATGGCTACACCTTC | CASSPPDTTYGYTF
NA | TRBJ1-2 | TRBV5-1 | TRBD1 | 15 | TGCGCCAGCAGCTTGGGAGGACAGGGGAACTATGGCTACACCTTC | CASSLGGQGNYGYTF
NA | TRBJ2-1 | TRBV6-5 | TRBD2 | 15 | TGTGCCAGCAGCCCCATTAGAGATAGCGGGAGAGGGCAGTTCTTC | CASSPIRDSGRGQFF
NA | TRBJ2-5 | TRBV19 | NA | 17 | TGTGCCAGTAGTTCGGGAAAATACGACCCCTACCAAGAGACCCAGTACTTC | CASSSGKYDPYQETQYF
NA | TRBJ1-1 | TRBV2 | NA | 14 | TGTGCCAGCAGGGAACTAGACAGCACCACTGAAGCTTTCTTT | CASRELDSTTEAFF
NA | TRBJ2-3 | TRBV5-6 | NA | 15 | TGTGCCAGCAGCCCTACGGGTGAGTTGACGGATACGCAGTATTTT | CASSPTGELTDTQYF
once | TRBJ2-7 | TRBV6-1 | NA | 16 | TGTGCCAGCAGTGTGGGGATGACAGTGAGCTCCTACGAGCAGTACTTC | CASSVGMTVSSYEQYF
NA | TRBJ2-3 | TRBV5-1 | TRBD2 | 17 | TGCGCCAGCAGCCCCTACTTTACTAGCGGGAGGATGGATACGCAGTATTTT | CASSPYFTSGRMDTQYF
NA | TRBJ2-7 | TRBV19 | TRBD1 | 15 | TGTGCCAGTAGTCCGGGGACAGGGGGCGTCTACGAGCAGTACTTC | CASSPGTGGVYEQYF
NA | TRBJ1-4 | TRBV7-8 | NA | 13 | TGTGCCAGCAGCTTAGACGGTAATGAAAAACTGTTTTTT | CASSLDGNEKLFF
NA | TRBJ1-1 | TRBV5-1 | NA | 15 | TGCGCCAGCAGCCAATCGACAGTCAGGAACACTGAAGCTTTCTTT | CASSQSTVRNTEAFF
NA | TRBJ1-5 | TRBV19 | NA | 14 | TGTGCCAGTAGTTTACGAGAGGGAAATCAGCCCCAGCATTTT | CASSLREGNQPQHF
NA | TRBJ1-1 | TRBV4-1 | NA | 15 | TGCGCCAGCAGCCCATCTGGACAGTCACACACTGAAGCTTTCTTT | CASSPSGQSHTEAFF
NA | TRBJ1-1 | TRBV4-1 | TRBD1 | 14 | TGCGCCAGCAGCCGACACAGGGGAGAAACTGAAGCTTTCTTT | CASSRHRGETEAFF
once | TRBJ1-5 | TRBV2 | NA | 13 | TGTGCCAGCAGATTTCAGGTCACGCAGCCCCAGCATTTT | CASRFQVTQPQHF
NA | TRBJ2-7 | TRBV21-1 | NA | 19 | TGTGCCAGCAGCTCTCGATTTGAGATGAGGACAGGCGGCTCCTACGAGCAGTACTTC | CASSSRFEMRTGGSYEQYF
NA | TRBJ2-2 | TRBV13 | NA | 12 | TGTGCCAGCAGCTTTCAGTCCGGGGAGCTGTTTTTT | CASSFQSGELFF